This entry lists 10 T cell receptor beta chains sequenced from one sample in a study of blood T cell repertoires in COVID-19. Method: immunoSEQ multiplex PCR; TCRdb's copy keeps in-frame clones and lacks some. Of 200,000 to 250,000 clones detected, 84% appear once; the ten largest clones hold around 20%. The sequenced material came from peripheral blood. The receptors derive from a man aged 30 to 45 with active or convalescent COVID-19.

V usage is TRBV28 and J usage is TRBJ1-1; 8 nucleotides line up with TRBD1. In germline, CDR1 is MDHEN, CDR2 SYDVKM. V lost 7 bases, J lost 0 bases, and 10 bases stayed unmatched. The CDR3 contains 16 residues. The chain's CDR3 is CASNWGQDEMNTEAFF. The CDR3 DNA is TGTGCCAGCAACTGGGGACAGGATGAAATGAACACTGAAGCTTTCTTT.

This chain uses TRBV28 with TRBJ1-2; tentatively, D is TRBD1 (6 bases). The ends were cut back, 5 bases at V and 3 bases at J, with 10 bases in the middle. Germline assignment: CDR1 MDHEN and CDR2 SYDVKM. The length of the CDR3 is 13 residues. DNA of the CDR3: TGTGCCAGCAGTCTACAGGGATACTATGGCTACACCTTC. Translating gives CASSLQGYYGYTF.

The V call is TRBV3-1 (or the pseudogene TRBV3-2), the J call TRBJ2-5; 7 nucleotides agree with TRBD2. CDR1 is LGHDT, CDR2 YNNKEL, per germline (reference sequence). The J segment lost 2 bases and the V segment lost 2 bases, leaving 8 bases of the junction unmatched. The CDR3 length is 16 residues. The CDR3 DNA reads TGTGCCAGCAGCCAACTCCAGACTAGCCGACAAGAGACCCAGTACTTC. Protein: CASSQLQTSRQETQYF.

This clone occurred a few times. J is TRBJ1-1 and V is TRBV5-1, with a tentative D call TRBD1 (5 bases). Germline V gives CDR1 SGHRS, CDR2 YFSETQ. This CDR3 has 18 residues. The V end lost 2 bases, the J end lost 2 bases, and 22 bases lay between the germline ends. CDR3 coding DNA: TGCGCCAGCAGCTTACCCCCGGGGGTCGGTCGGCTAAACACTGAAGCTTTCTTT. It yields the protein CASSLPPGVGRLNTEAFF.

The chain joins TRBV4-2 to TRBJ2-3, with a tentative D call TRBD2 (6 bases). There are 15 residues in the CDR3. Germline V gene lookup returns CDR1 LGHNA and CDR2 YNFKEQ. V was pared by 4 bases and J by 1 base, with 12 bases between. The CDR3 region is CASSRRESGTDTQYF. The CDR3 DNA is TGTGCCAGCAGCCGGCGGGAATCCGGCACAGATACGCAGTATTTT.

The chain couples TRBV5-6 to TRBJ2-2; possibly TRBD2 for D (5 bases). Germline V gene data show CDR1 as SGHDT and CDR2 as YYEEEE. This CDR3 spans 16 amino acids. Trimming cost V 4 bases and J 3 bases, with 16 bases left between them. The CDR3 protein is CASSPDYSPYTGELFF. In nucleotides, the CDR3 is TGTGCCAGCAGCCCTGACTACTCTCCGTACACCGGGGAGCTGTTTTTT.

This clone was found once. This chain links TRBV18 with TRBJ2-1; 11 bases match TRBD2. The CDR3 consists of 14 residues. Germline V gene data show CDR1 as KGHSH and CDR2 as LQKENI. V trimming: 6 bases; J trimming: 9 bases; junction bases outside the gene matches: 7. The CDR3 region is CASSSGTSGSEQFF. The CDR3 DNA sequence: TGTGCCAGCTCTTCCGGGACTAGCGGCAGTGAGCAGTTCTTC.

The gene calls are TRBV29-1 and TRBJ2-7; TRBD1 aligns across 7 bases. The CDR3 loop spans 13 amino acids. V lost 5 bases to trimming and J lost 2 bases; unmatched junction nucleotides: 6. Germline V gene sequence: CDR1 SQVTM, CDR2 ANQGSEA. CDR3 coding DNA: TGCAGCGTTCGAGGGGGCGAGACCTACGAGCAGTACTTC. Residues: CSVRGGETYEQYF.

The chain is built from TRBV11-2 and TRBJ2-3, with D possibly TRBD2 on 6 matching bases. The CDR3 runs 15 residues. In germline, CDR1 is SGHAT, CDR2 FQNNGV. The V and J ends lost 4 bases and 0 bases respectively, with 11 bases between them. CDR3 residues: CASSSLADSTDTQYF. The CDR3 DNA reads TGTGCCAGCAGCTCATTAGCGGATAGCACAGATACGCAGTATTTT.

The chain has TRBV6-5 and TRBJ1-1, with TRBD1 as a possible D gene (6 bases). CDR1 and CDR2 from the germline V gene are MNHEY and SVGAGI. The CDR3 consists of 12 residues. With 6 bases removed from V and 4 bases from J, the gap between germline ends came to 9 bases. For the CDR3, the DNA is TGTGCCAGCAGAGGACAGTTCACTGAAGCTTTCTTT. Encoded protein: CASRGQFTEAFF.